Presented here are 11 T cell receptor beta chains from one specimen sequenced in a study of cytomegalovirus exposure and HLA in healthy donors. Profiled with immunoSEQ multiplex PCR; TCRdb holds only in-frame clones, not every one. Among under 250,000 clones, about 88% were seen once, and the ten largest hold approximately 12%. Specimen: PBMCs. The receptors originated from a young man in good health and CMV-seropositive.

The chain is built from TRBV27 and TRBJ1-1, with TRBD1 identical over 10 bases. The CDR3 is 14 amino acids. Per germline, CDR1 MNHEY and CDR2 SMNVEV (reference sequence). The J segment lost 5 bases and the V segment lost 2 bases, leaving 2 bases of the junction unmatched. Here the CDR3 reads CASSLGTGVTEAFF. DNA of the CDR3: TGTGCCAGCAGTTTAGGGACAGGGGTGACTGAAGCTTTCTTT.

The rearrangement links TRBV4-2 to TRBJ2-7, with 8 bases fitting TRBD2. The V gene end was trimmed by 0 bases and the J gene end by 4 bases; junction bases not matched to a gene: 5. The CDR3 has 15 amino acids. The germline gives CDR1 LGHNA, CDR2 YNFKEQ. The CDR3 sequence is CASSQDSGIGYEQYF. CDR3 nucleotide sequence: TGTGCCAGCAGCCAAGATAGCGGGATCGGTTACGAGCAGTACTTC.

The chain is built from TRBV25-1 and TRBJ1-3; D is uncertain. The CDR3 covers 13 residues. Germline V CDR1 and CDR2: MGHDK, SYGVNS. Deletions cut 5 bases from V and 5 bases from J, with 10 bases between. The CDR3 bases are TGTGCCAGCAGTCGCCTAATAAGAAACACCATATATTTT. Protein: CASSRLIRNTIYF. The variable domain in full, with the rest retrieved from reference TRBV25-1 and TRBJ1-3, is EADIYQTPRYLVIGTGKKITLECSQTMGHDKMYWYQQDPGMELHLIHYSYGVNSTEKGDLSSESTVSRIRTEHFPLTLESARPSHTSQYLCASSRLIRNTIYFGEGSWLTVV.

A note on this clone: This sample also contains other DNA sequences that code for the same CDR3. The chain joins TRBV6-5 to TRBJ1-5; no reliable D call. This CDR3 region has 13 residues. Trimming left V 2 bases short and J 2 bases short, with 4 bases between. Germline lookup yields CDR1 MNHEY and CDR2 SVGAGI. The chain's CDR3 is CASSYGGNQPQHF. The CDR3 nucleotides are TGTGCCAGCAGTTACGGGGGCAATCAGCCCCAGCATTTT.

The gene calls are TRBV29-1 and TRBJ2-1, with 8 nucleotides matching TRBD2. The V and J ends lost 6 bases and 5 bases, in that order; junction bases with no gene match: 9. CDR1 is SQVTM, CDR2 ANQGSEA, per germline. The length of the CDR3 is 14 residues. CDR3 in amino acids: CSVPSAGGNNEQFF. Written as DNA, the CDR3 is TGCAGCGTACCTTCGGCGGGGGGAAACAATGAGCAGTTCTTC.

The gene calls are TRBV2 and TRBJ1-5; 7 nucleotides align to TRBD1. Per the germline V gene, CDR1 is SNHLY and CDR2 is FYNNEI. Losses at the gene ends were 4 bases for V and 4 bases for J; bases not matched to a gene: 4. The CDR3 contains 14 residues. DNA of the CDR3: TGTGCCAGCAGTGGACAGGGTCTGAATCAGCCCCAGCATTTT. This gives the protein CASSGQGLNQPQHF. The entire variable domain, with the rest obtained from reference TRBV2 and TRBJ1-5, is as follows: EPEVTQTPSHQVTQMGQEVILRCVPISNHLYFYWYRQILGQKVEFLVSFYNNEISEKSEIFDDQFSVERPDGSNFTLKIRSTKLEDSAMYFCASSGQGLNQPQHFGDGTRLSIL.

CDR3 sequence (DNA): TGTGCCAGCAAAGGGGCTAGCGGGATGCAGATAAGCAATGAGCAGTTCTTC. This encodes CASKGASGMQISNEQFF. The chain recombines TRBV2 with TRBJ2-1; 9 positions agree with TRBD2. This CDR3 has 17 amino acids. V was clipped by 7 bases and J by 6 bases; unmatched bases: 16. The germline CDR1 and CDR2 sequences are SNHLY and FYNNEI. The variable domain in full, completed from reference TRBV2 and TRBJ2-1, reads EPEVTQTPSHQVTQMGQEVILRCVPISNHLYFYWYRQILGQKVEFLVSFYNNEISEKSEIFDDQFSVERPDGSNFTLKIRSTKLEDSAMYFCASKGASGMQISNEQFFGPGTRLTVL.

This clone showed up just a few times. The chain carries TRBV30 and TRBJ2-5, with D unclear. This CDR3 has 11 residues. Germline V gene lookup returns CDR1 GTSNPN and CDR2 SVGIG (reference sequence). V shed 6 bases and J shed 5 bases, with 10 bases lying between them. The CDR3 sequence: CACSEGETQYF. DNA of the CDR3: TGTGCCTGCTCGGAAGGGGAGACCCAGTACTTC.

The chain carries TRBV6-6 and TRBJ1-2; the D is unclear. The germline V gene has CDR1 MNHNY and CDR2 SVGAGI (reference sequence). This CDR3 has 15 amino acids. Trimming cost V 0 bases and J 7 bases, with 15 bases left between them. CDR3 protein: CASSYSIGSIGGYTF. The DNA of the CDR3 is TGTGCCAGCAGTTACTCGATCGGCAGCATTGGTGGCTACACCTTC.

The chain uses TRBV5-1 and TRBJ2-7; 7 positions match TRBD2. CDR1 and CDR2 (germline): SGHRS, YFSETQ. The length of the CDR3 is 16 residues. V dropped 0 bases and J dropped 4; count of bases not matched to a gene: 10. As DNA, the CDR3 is TGCGCCAGCAGCTTGGGGTCGGGAGGCGTGGGTTACGAGCAGTACTTC. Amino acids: CASSLGSGGVGYEQYF.

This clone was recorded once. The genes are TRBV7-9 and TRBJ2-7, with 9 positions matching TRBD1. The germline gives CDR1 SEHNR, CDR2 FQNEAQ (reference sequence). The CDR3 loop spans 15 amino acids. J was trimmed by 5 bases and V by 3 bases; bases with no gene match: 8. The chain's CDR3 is CASSFAGTGLNEQYF. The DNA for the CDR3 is TGTGCCAGCAGCTTTGCGGGGACAGGGTTGAACGAGCAGTACTTC.